This entry is about one T cell receptor beta chain. TCRdb keeps only in-frame clones here, not all; method: immunoSEQ multiplex PCR. The sample records 350,000 or so clones, 80% to 95% being singletons. This sample was included in a study of blood T cell repertoires in COVID-19. Study-level background: Both acute and convalescent COVID-19 samples were obtained from the United States, Italy and Spain.

The CDR3 covers 13 residues. V dropped 3 bases and J dropped 3 bases, with 9 bases sitting between them. Participants were aged about 18 to 100 years from about two dozen US areas. Which cohort a participant joined came from the clinical history participants gave. In Cohort 3, a recovered donor had either two negative PCRs, clearance, or symptom resolution. The source of this sequence is a young woman who had recovered from COVID-19. Sequencing used PBMCs or T cells enriched from blood (not recorded which). The rearrangement links TRBV12-3 or TRBV12-4 to TRBJ2-7, with D uncertain. The CDR3 loop is CASSFLSGYEQYF. The CDR3 DNA is TGTGCCAGCAGTTTTCTATCAGGCTACGAGCAGTACTTC.